A single sample gave rise to the 22 T cell receptor beta chains below, sequenced in a study of OX40 agonist ivuxolimab in advanced cancers. Profiling relied on immunoSEQ multiplex PCR, and the TCRdb table lists in-frame clones only, not all of them. The sample gives around 70,000 clones, 85% of which show up once; over 4.5% is in the top ten. Sequencing was performed on CD4+ or CD8+ T cells sorted from blood, taken in a trial of the OX40 agonist ivuxolimab. The receptors come from an adult with an advanced solid tumor such as melanoma, head and neck, liver or kidney cancer.

V usage is TRBV7-2 and J usage is TRBJ2-7; D might be TRBD1 (5 bases). Trimming removed 3 bases at V and 5 bases at J, with 14 bases between. The CDR3 is made up of 14 amino acids. Germline CDR1 and CDR2: SGHTA and FQGNSA. CDR3 nucleotides: TGTGCCAGCAGCTTCCAGGGTGCAAGGAACGAGCAGTACTTC. Amino acids: CASSFQGARNEQYF.

This clone was seen just once. This rearrangement joins TRBV7-9 to TRBJ2-7; TRBD2 aligns across 9 bases. CDR1 and CDR2 (germline): SEHNR, FQNEAQ (reference sequence). CDR3 length equals 15 residues. V lost 4 bases to trimming and J lost 6 bases; unmatched junction nucleotides: 10. CDR3 residues: CASSSLSGRSREQYF. The CDR3 coding sequence is TGTGCCAGCAGCTCACTTAGCGGGAGAAGCCGCGAGCAGTACTTC.

The chain employs TRBV19 and TRBJ2-5; 7 nucleotides align to TRBD1. The CDR3 covers 15 residues. V gave up 1 base and J gave up 5 bases; unmatched junction bases: 7. Germline CDR1 reads LNHDA; CDR2 reads SQIVND (reference sequence). CDR3 coding DNA: TGTGCCAGTAGTATAGGACGAGGGGGCCGGGAGACCCAGTACTTC. Amino acid sequence: CASSIGRGGRETQYF.

The chain uses TRBV6-6 and TRBJ2-7, with D perhaps TRBD2 (5 bases). The CDR3 contains 13 residues. V was clipped by 5 bases and J by 7 bases, with 15 bases between them. Germline values: CDR1 MNHNY, CDR2 SVGAGI (reference sequence). This CDR3 is CASSDEGGLEQYF. The CDR3 nucleotides read TGTGCCAGCAGTGACGAAGGCGGACTTGAGCAGTACTTC.

The gene calls are TRBV5-1 and TRBJ1-4; D is unclear. The CDR3 loop spans 15 amino acids. V was shortened by 4 bases and J by 8 bases, with 18 bases between the two germline ends. The V gene's germline CDR1 is SGHRS and CDR2 YFSETQ. The CDR3 reads CASSPGPTEGEKLFF. DNA of the CDR3: TGCGCCAGCAGCCCAGGACCGACGGAAGGGGAAAAACTGTTTTTT.

The chain employs TRBV27 and TRBJ1-1; 7 bases are a match to TRBD1. Germline V CDR1 and CDR2: MNHEY, SMNVEV (reference sequence). CDR3 length: 15 amino acids. V trimming: 5 bases; J trimming: 4 bases; junction bases outside the gene matches: 10. The CDR3 nucleotides read TGTGCCAGCAGTCTCACAGGGGTCGGGAGCACTGAAGCTTTCTTT. This codes for CASSLTGVGSTEAFF.

The chain has TRBV6-5 and TRBJ1-1, with D possibly TRBD1 on 5 matching bases. Trimming took off 0 bases at V and 2 bases at J, with 10 bases between the two ends. Per the germline V gene, CDR1 is MNHEY and CDR2 is SVGAGI. The CDR3 contains 15 residues. The CDR3 region has the DNA TGTGCCAGCAGTTACTCGACGCAGGGAAACACTGAAGCTTTCTTT. It codes for CASSYSTQGNTEAFF.

The gene calls are TRBV27 and TRBJ1-2; maybe TRBD1 (6 bases). Germline assignment: CDR1 MNHEY and CDR2 SMNVEV (reference sequence). Trimming took 3 bases from V and 4 from J, leaving 12 bases between them. CDR3 length: 14 amino acids. The CDR3 region is CASSLKGGSYGYTF. The CDR3 DNA reads as TGTGCCAGCAGTTTGAAGGGGGGGAGCTATGGCTACACCTTC.

This clone has a single count. The chain links TRBV11-2 to TRBJ2-7; no clear D. The V end lost 1 base, the J end lost 0 bases, and 7 bases lay between the germline ends. The CDR3 covers 14 residues. In germline, CDR1 is SGHAT, CDR2 FQNNGV. The chain's CDR3 is CASSLGISSYEQYF. Written as DNA, the CDR3 is TGTGCCAGCAGCTTAGGGATTAGCTCCTACGAGCAGTACTTC.

The rearrangement joins TRBV28 to TRBJ2-3; 7 bases align to TRBD2. The CDR3 has 14 residues. Germline V gene sequence: CDR1 MDHEN, CDR2 SYDVKM. Trimming at V came to 5 bases and at J to 1 base, leaving 3 bases not matched to a gene. The chain's CDR3 is CASSRAGGTDTQYF. CDR3 bases: TGTGCCAGCAGTCGTGCGGGGGGCACAGATACGCAGTATTTT.

The chain has TRBV5-4 and TRBJ2-3, with D tentatively TRBD1 or TRBD2 (6 bases each). The V gene lost 4 bases and the J gene lost 4 bases, with 19 bases spanning the gap. The CDR3 contains 16 residues. The germline CDR1 and CDR2 sequences are SGHNT and YYREEE (reference sequence). DNA for the CDR3: TGTGCCAGCAGCCTAGGGGGGCGTGAGCTCGCAGATACGCAGTATTTT. Its protein product is CASSLGGRELADTQYF.

The chain carries TRBV28 and TRBJ2-1; TRBD2 agrees at 13 bases. Trimming took 8 bases from V and 9 from J; bases not matched to a gene: 13. The germline V gene has CDR1 MDHEN and CDR2 SYDVKM. The CDR3 extends over 16 amino acids. CDR3 bases: TGTGCCAGCTCAGAAGGACTAGCGGGAGACTTGGTTGAGCAGTTCTTC. As protein: CASSEGLAGDLVEQFF.

J is TRBJ2-3 and V is TRBV11-3, with D maybe TRBD1 (5 bases). V was clipped by 5 bases and J by 6 bases, with 15 bases between them. Germline V gene data show CDR1 as SGHNT and CDR2 as YENEEA. The CDR3 extends over 14 amino acids. The CDR3 reads CASSPGPETDTQYF. In nucleotides, the CDR3 is TGTGCCAGCAGCCCAGGGCCCGAGACGGATACGCAGTATTTT.

The chain has TRBV29-1 and TRBJ2-1; 9 nucleotides agree with TRBD1. The ends lost 4 bases at V and 14 bases at J; junction bases unmatched: 6. This CDR3 region has 11 residues. Germline assignment: CDR1 SQVTM and CDR2 ANQGSEA. DNA for the CDR3: TGCAGCGTTGGGGCCCGGGACAGGGAGTTCTTC. It encodes CSVGARDREFF.

The chain recombines TRBV28 with TRBJ2-6; weak D call: TRBD2 (5 bases). This CDR3 region has 17 residues. V was shortened by 3 bases and J by 0 bases, with 12 bases between the two germline ends. Germline assignment: CDR1 MDHEN and CDR2 SYDVKM. The CDR3 nucleotides are TGTGCCAGCAGTTTTTCGGGGTTAAGCTCTGGGGCCAACGTCCTGACTTTC. It encodes CASSFSGLSSGANVLTF.

This chain uses TRBV5-6 with TRBJ2-6; D is uncertain. Germline V CDR1 and CDR2: SGHDT, YYEEEE. Trimming cost V 3 bases and J 2 bases, with 0 bases left between them. The CDR3 is made up of 12 amino acids. The CDR3 here is CASSSGANVLTF. CDR3 DNA sequence: TGTGCCAGCAGCTCTGGGGCCAACGTCCTGACTTTC. The full variable domain, its missing parts supplied by reference TRBV5-6 and TRBJ2-6, is DAGVTQSPTHLIKTRGQQVTLRCSPKSGHDTVSWYQQALGQGPQFIFQYYEEEERQRGNFPDRFSGHQFPNYSSELNVNALLLGDSALYLCASSSGANVLTFGAGSRLTVL.

The genes are TRBV11-2 and TRBJ2-5; D tentatively fits TRBD1 or TRBD2 (5 bases each). The CDR3 runs to 15 residues. Per the germline V gene, CDR1 is SGHAT and CDR2 is FQNNGV. Trimming cost V 4 bases and J 1 base, with 13 bases left between them. The CDR3 spells CASSSGTGPQETQYF. The DNA for the CDR3 is TGTGCCAGCAGCTCCGGCACGGGGCCCCAAGAGACCCAGTACTTC.

The V and J genes are TRBV2 and TRBJ2-1, with 7 bases lining up with TRBD2. The CDR3 loop spans 15 amino acids. V gave up 3 bases and J gave up 8 bases; unmatched junction bases: 10. CDR1 is SNHLY and CDR2 is FYNNEI in the germline V gene. The CDR3 here is CASSERGRRVDEQFF. The CDR3 nucleotides read TGTGCCAGCAGTGAGCGCGGGAGAAGAGTCGATGAGCAGTTCTTC.

This chain links TRBV6-6 with TRBJ2-3; D remains unclear. The CDR3 is 13 residues long. V lost 5 bases and J lost 2, with 8 bases in between. Looked up from germline, CDR1 is MNHNY and CDR2 is SVGAGI (reference sequence). The DNA for the CDR3 is TGTGCCAGCAGTGACACATCCACAGATACGCAGTATTTT. The encoded protein is CASSDTSTDTQYF.

V usage is TRBV9 and J usage is TRBJ2-7; D is perhaps TRBD2 (5 bases). V was cut by 0 bases and J by 3 bases, with 10 bases left in between. Germline assignment: CDR1 SGDLS and CDR2 YYNGEE. There are 14 residues in the CDR3. This CDR3 reads CASSVGAGGYEQYF. Written as DNA, the CDR3 is TGTGCCAGCAGCGTAGGGGCAGGAGGCTACGAGCAGTACTTC. The entire variable domain, with the rest obtained from reference TRBV9 and TRBJ2-7, is as follows: DSGVTQTPKHLITATGQRVTLRCSPRSGDLSVYWYQQSLDQGLQFLIQYYNGEERAKGNILERFSAQQFPDLHSELNLSSLELGDSALYFCASSVGAGGYEQYFGPGTRLTVT.

This clone appeared a single time. The V call is TRBV7-8, the J call TRBJ2-7, with D perhaps TRBD1 or TRBD2 (5 bases each). Germline loops: CDR1 SGHVS, CDR2 FQNEAQ. The CDR3 runs 15 residues. Trimming cost V 3 bases and J 3 bases, with 15 bases left between them. The DNA for the CDR3 is TGTGCCAGCAGCTTGGGACCGGGACCTGGCTACGAGCAGTACTTC. Translation: CASSLGPGPGYEQYF.

The chain employs TRBV11-2 and TRBJ2-7, with TRBD2 matching 7 bases. Germline CDR1 SGHAT, CDR2 FQNNGV. V gave up 5 bases and J gave up 0 bases; unmatched junction bases: 19. The CDR3 runs to 19 residues. In DNA form, the CDR3 reads TGTGCCAGCAGCCGTCAGACGGGAGGAGAGTGGGACTACTCCTACGAGCAGTACTTC. Translating gives CASSRQTGGEWDYSYEQYF.